Listed here is a single T cell receptor beta chain. Other DNA sequences from this sample encode an identical CDR3 as well. Germline V gives CDR1 SGHNT, CDR2 YYREEE (reference sequence). Deletions cut 4 bases from V and 5 bases from J, with 12 bases between. The CDR3 is made up of 13 amino acids. This sample stems from a study of T cell changes during pregnancy in multiple sclerosis. Measured with immunoSEQ multiplex PCR; TCRdb has only the in-frame clones, and not every one. The sample lists 40,000 to 55,000 clones, about nine tenths occurring once. The sequence was obtained from a female donor with multiple sclerosis, enrolled in a pregnancy study. Sequences were derived from CD4+ T cells from peripheral blood mononuclear cells, sampled in the third trimester of pregnancy. The chain links TRBV5-4 to TRBJ2-5, with a possible D match to TRBD1 (6 bases). DNA of the CDR3: TGTGCCAGCAGCCTTCAGGGGCGGGAGACCCAGTACTTC. It translates to CASSLQGRETQYF. The variable domain in full, with the rest retrieved from reference TRBV5-4 and TRBJ2-5, is ETGVTQSPTHLIKTRGQQVTLRCSSQSGHNTVSWYQQALGQGPQFIFQYYREEENGRGNFPPRFSGLQFPNYSSELNVNALELDDSALYLCASSLQGRETQYFGPGTRLLVL.